This T cell receptor beta chain was retrieved from a study of T cells in localized non-small cell lung cancer (dated by TCRdb to the early 2020s). Study-level background: The study examined T cell repertoires in roughly 240 patients with early-stage NSCLC and compared tumors with uninvolved tumor-adjacent lungs. The cohort consisted of about 240 treatment-naive NSCLC patients whose localized lung tumors had been resected. The mean age of the NSCLC patients was less than 70 years, with 120 to 150 men and over 100 women.

At diagnosis, tumor, uninvolved tumor-adjacent lung and peripheral blood were collected and then preserved as a mix of FFPE and fresh-frozen material. For TCR repertoire profiling, blood samples were analyzed in the form of peripheral blood mononuclear cells. TCR beta CDR3 regions were sequenced from DNA using the immunoSEQ Assay. The published analysis was carried out like this. To compute T cell density, TCR beta template counts were normalized to usable DNA, which was estimated by amplifying housekeeping genes. The preseqR package was used to estimate richness by extrapolating to 400,000 templates for PBMC samples and to 120,000 templates for tissue samples. Clonality was taken to be one minus Pielou's evenness. Tissue-enriched TCRs were identified through differential abundance testing performed on productive amino-acid clonotypes, with a minimum total count of 5 and an alpha of 0.1. The Jaccard Index and the Morisita Overlap Index were used to measure how much the repertoires overlapped between compartments. GLIPH clustered TCR beta CDR3s with public tetramer-defined viral CDR3s; viral motifs required at least three viral sequences plus V-gene enrichment. What TCRdb holds here is the immuneACCESS table cut down to in-frame rearrangements. Part of the clones is not present; checked against another copy, under half of the missing clones reflect an unresolved V gene, and the others are unexplained. V and J calls plus clone size are reproduced from that table; the DNA served to infer D and trimming. In this sample the table shows some 12,000 clones, more than 75% of which occur a single time. In total, the top ten clones hold over 6.5% of the sample.

Here is what the overall study found, with its caveats: Longer overall survival was associated with higher blood T cell density, whereas shorter survival was associated with higher adjacent-lung clonality. Because multi-region tumor sequencing was not done, intratumor heterogeneity could not be ruled out. The highest T cell clonality was observed in uninvolved tumor-adjacent lung, where clonality exceeded that of tumor, suggesting that antigenic responses were more focused in uninvolved tumor-adjacent lung. A median of approximately 50 of the top 100 tumor clones turned up in the paired uninvolved adjacent lung, and fewer than 35 of those clones also ranked among the top 100 of that same adjacent lung. Since the design was exploratory, TCR variables were selected using unadjusted p-values with no false-discovery rate correction.

As regards this clone: There is no known antigen for this receptor. Within one base of it there is no much larger clone, and no base qualities were kept.

This clonotype was obtained from a male donor at least 60 years old with stage III lung adenocarcinoma. This material consisted of peripheral blood, taken before any cancer treatment.

This receptor carries the CDR3 CATRAGGTQETQYF. The DNA sequence is given as TGCGCCACCAGAGCGGGGGGGACCCAAGAGACCCAGTACTTC. In this chain, TRBV10-2 is recombined with TRBJ2-5; TRBD2 matches 10 bases in the middle. Clipping removes 10 bases from V and 1 base from J, with 6 as the unmatched junction base count. The CDR1 and CDR2 encoded by the germline V gene are WSHSY and SAAADI. The CDR3 runs 14 residues from the cysteine to the phenylalanine. The only DNA kept is the CDR3, 42 bases in frame from the first base.